This T cell receptor (beta chain) is from a study of blood T cells in healthy people across ages. A second PCR of 7 to 11 cycles used a sample-barcoded 5' primer and a J-beta primer mix. From the 5' RACE reads, TCRdb called clonotypes with MiXCR, one entry per CDR3 protein. The sample includes about 1,400,000 distinct CDR3 sequences, roughly 64% seen only once; the top ten take over 5%. About this clonotype: The antigen remains unidentified.

In terms of origin and age, donors were healthy Caucasian individuals from Russia aged roughly 6 to 100. Isolation recovered at least 7 million PBMCs from every sample. Findings of the study overall: Long-lived donors had more naive CD4+ cells and higher diversity than aged donors. In older individuals, TCR beta diversity per million T cells was lower, falling roughly linearly with age.

With 0 bases removed from V and 8 bases from J, the gap between germline ends came to 17 bases. The CDR3 is 16 residues long. Germline CDR1 LNHNV, CDR2 YYDKDF (reference sequence). This clonotype was sampled from a man in his late teens or twenties in good health. The chain combines TRBV15 with TRBJ2-1; D might be TRBD1 (5 bases). Input material: blood. Here the CDR3 DNA reads TGTGCCACCAGCAGAGAGAAGGGGATAGAAACGGATGAGCAGTTCTTC. Translated: CATSREKGIETDEQFF.